This T cell receptor beta chain appears in the sequencing data of a study of PD-1 blockade in mismatch repair-deficient tumors. V lost 6 bases and J lost 10, with 16 bases in between. The CDR3 is 13 amino acids. Germline V CDR1 and CDR2: MDHEN, SYDVKM. TCRdb keeps only in-frame clones here, not all; method: immunoSEQ multiplex PCR. The sample consists of some 120,000 clones, almost 90% of them appearing once. This clone has more than one count but fewer than ten. The V and J genes are TRBV28 and TRBJ2-1, with D tentatively TRBD1 (6 bases). This TCR derives from an adult with mismatch repair-deficient cancer. Specimen: peripheral blood, collected just over 70 weeks after starting pembrolizumab. CDR3 coding DNA: TGTGCCAGCAGCCGCCCCGGTAGGGGGGAGCAGTTCTTC. Translating it yields CASSRPGRGEQFF.